The 3 T cell receptor beta chains below all came from one sample that was sequenced in a study of regulatory T cells in long-lasting Graves disease. Arm-PCR of CDR3 regions and iRepertoire HTBI primers were used to build TCR beta libraries. MiXCR, applied by TCRdb to the multiplex PCR reads, yields one record per CDR3 protein. Of hundreds of thousands of distinct CDR3 sequences listed, approximately 15% are singletons. Time point specified: newly diagnosed GD, antithyroid drugs for less than 3 months. TCR sequences were obtained from RNA taken from PBMCs. This sample was also put to use in a study of T cells in Graves' hyperthyroidism and ophthalmopathy.

This specimen consisted of peripheral blood mononuclear cells (PBMCs), obtained at new diagnosis, from a patient treated with antithyroid drugs. Every receptor here comes from a man aged 35 to 55 with Graves disease.

This clonotype was counted only a few times. The chain couples TRBV5-4 to TRBJ2-1, with TRBD2 matching 8 bases. CDR1 and CDR2 (germline): SGHNT, YYREEE (reference sequence). The CDR3 extends over 18 amino acids. J lost 2 bases, V lost 2 bases, and 12 bases had no gene match. CDR3 in DNA: TGTGCCAGCAGCTTCCCTTCCCGACTAGCGCCTACCTACAATGAGCAGTTCTTC. Its protein product is CASSFPSRLAPTYNEQFF.

The chain couples TRBV7-2 to TRBJ2-5; TRBD2 agrees at 7 bases. The CDR3 contains 13 residues. In germline, CDR1 is SGHTA, CDR2 FQGNSA. The J segment lost 3 bases and the V segment lost 4 bases, leaving 2 bases of the junction unmatched. The DNA of the CDR3 is TGTGCCAGCAGCTGGACTAGGGAAGAGACCCAGTACTTC. Encoded protein: CASSWTREETQYF.

The rearrangement uses TRBV3-1 and TRBJ2-7, with 15 nucleotides matching TRBD2. V lost 0 bases to trimming and J lost 7 bases; unmatched junction nucleotides: 10. CDR1 LGHDT and CDR2 YNNKEL come from the germline V gene (reference sequence). The length of the CDR3 is 18 residues. CDR3 DNA: TGTGCCAGCAGCCAAGACCTTCAAGGACTAGCGGGGGGGCGAGAGCAGTACTTC. Translated: CASSQDLQGLAGGREQYF.